The clone carrying this T cell receptor (beta chain) was recorded many times. Germline V gene sequence: CDR1 SQVTM, CDR2 ANQGSEA. CDR3 length: 13 amino acids. V was pared by 7 bases and J by 0 bases, with 12 bases between. The sample is drawn from a study of blood T cells in healthy people across ages. PCR was performed a second time for about 7 to 12 cycles using a sample-barcoded 5' primer and a J-beta primer mix. A 12-random-nucleotide template-switch adaptor tagged each cDNA molecule. TCRdb redid the calling of the 5' RACE reads with MiXCR, one entry per CDR3 protein. The sample holds about 930,000 distinct CDR3 sequences, under 35% seen once. This sample also appeared in a second study, on T cells of mothers and their children. From that paper: Within related and unrelated pairs, thymic selection shapes TCR recombination output in a similar way. Related mother-child pairs shared slightly more overlap than unrelated pairs, but the difference was non-significant.

The chain employs TRBV29-1 and TRBJ1-1; the D gene is possibly TRBD1 (5 bases). The sequence derives from a woman in her thirties or forties in good health. The source material was blood. CDR3 sequence reads: CSANRNMNTEAFF. In DNA form, the CDR3 reads TGCAGCGCCAACAGGAATATGAACACTGAAGCTTTCTTT.